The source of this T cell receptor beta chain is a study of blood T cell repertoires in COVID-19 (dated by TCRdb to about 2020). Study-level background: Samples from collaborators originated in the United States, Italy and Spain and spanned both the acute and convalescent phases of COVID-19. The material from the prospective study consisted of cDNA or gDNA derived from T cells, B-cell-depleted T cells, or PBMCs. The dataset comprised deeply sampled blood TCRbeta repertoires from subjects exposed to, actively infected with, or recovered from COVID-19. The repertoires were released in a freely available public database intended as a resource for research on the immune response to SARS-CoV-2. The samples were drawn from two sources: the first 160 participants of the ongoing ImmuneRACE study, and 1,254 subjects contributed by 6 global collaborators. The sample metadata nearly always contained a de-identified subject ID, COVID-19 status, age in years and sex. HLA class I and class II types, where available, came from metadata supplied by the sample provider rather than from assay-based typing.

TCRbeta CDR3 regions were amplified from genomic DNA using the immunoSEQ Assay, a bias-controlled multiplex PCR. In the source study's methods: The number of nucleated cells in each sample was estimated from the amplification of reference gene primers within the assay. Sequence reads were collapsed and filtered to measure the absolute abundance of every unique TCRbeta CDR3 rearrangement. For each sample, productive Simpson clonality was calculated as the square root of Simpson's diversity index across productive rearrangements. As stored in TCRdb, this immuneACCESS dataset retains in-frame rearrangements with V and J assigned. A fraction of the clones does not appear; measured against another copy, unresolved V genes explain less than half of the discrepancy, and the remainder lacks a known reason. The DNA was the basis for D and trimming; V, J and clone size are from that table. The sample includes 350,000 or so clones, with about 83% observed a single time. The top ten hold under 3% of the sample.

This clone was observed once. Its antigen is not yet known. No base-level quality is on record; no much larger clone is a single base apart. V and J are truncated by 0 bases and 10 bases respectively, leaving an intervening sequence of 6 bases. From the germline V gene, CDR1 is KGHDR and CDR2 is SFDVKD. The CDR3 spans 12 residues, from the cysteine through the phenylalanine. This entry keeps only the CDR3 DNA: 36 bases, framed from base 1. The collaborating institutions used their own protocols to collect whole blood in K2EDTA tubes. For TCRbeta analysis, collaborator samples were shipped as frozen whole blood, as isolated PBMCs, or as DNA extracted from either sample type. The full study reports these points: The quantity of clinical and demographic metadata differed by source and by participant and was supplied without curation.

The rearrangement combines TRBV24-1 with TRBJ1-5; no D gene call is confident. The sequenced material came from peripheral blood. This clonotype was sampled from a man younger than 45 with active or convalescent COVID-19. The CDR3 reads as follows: CATSDLEGPQHF. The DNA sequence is TGTGCCACCAGTGATTTGGAGGGCCCCCAGCATTTT.